These 30 T cell receptor beta chains were all obtained from the same sample, sequenced in a study of tumour-infiltrating T cells in Burkitt lymphoma. Profiling relied on immunoSEQ multiplex PCR, and the TCRdb table lists in-frame clones only, not all of them. The repertoire consists of around 1,800 clones, with roughly 17% occurring once and the leading ten covering under 15%. Material for sequencing was tumor tissue. The origin of the receptors is a human donor with Burkitt lymphoma.

The chain uses TRBV7-3 and TRBJ2-2; D is possibly TRBD2 (5 bases). This CDR3 region has 15 residues. From germline, CDR1 is SGHTA and CDR2 FQGTGA. Trimming removed 6 bases from V and 4 bases from J, with 15 bases in between. CDR3 amino acids: CASSINRGTTGELFF. For the CDR3, the DNA is TGTGCCAGCAGTATTAACCGGGGTACCACCGGGGAGCTGTTTTTT.

This chain links TRBV6-1 with TRBJ1-2; D is ambiguous. Germline assignment: CDR1 MNHNS and CDR2 SASEGT. V dropped 10 bases and J dropped 6 bases, with 15 bases sitting between them. The CDR3 is made up of 12 amino acids. The CDR3 nucleotides are TGTGCCAACGGGGTTTCAAGAGATGGCTACACCTTC. It specifies CANGVSRDGYTF.

This clone turned up a few times. V is TRBV4-1 and J is TRBJ2-3, with a possible D match to TRBD2 (5 bases). The V end was cut by 1 base, the J end by 3 bases, with 8 bases between. This CDR3 is built from 14 residues. Germline values: CDR1 MGHRA, CDR2 YSYEKL. This CDR3 reads CASSQAWRTDTQYF. CDR3 bases: TGCGCCAGCAGCCAAGCTTGGAGGACAGATACGCAGTATTTT.

By frequency in the sample, this clone is large. This chain joins TRBV15 and TRBJ2-5; D not resolved. Trimming removed 1 base at V and 2 bases at J, with 8 bases between. CDR1 is LNHNV and CDR2 is YYDKDF in the germline V gene (reference sequence). The CDR3 has 14 residues. The CDR3 nucleotides are TGTGCCACCAGCAGAGTTAGCCAACAAGAGACCCAGTACTTC. This gives the protein CATSRVSQQETQYF.

This clone was recorded a few times. Other nucleotide sequences from this sample produce the same CDR3. The rearrangement uses TRBV4-1 and TRBJ1-1; D is unresolved. The V and J ends lost 3 bases and 4 bases respectively, with 9 bases between them. The CDR3 is 13 amino acids. Germline CDR1 and CDR2: MGHRA and YSYEKL. Here the CDR3 reads CASSQGGSTEAFF. CDR3 sequence (DNA): TGCGCCAGCAGCCAGGGAGGGAGCACTGAAGCTTTCTTT.

The V gene is TRBV27, the J gene TRBJ2-5; weak D call: TRBD1 (6 bases). There are 14 residues in the CDR3. Trimming took off 1 base at V and 5 bases at J, with 11 bases between the two ends. Germline CDR1 MNHEY, CDR2 SMNVEV (reference sequence). This CDR3 reads CASSLLGAGETQYF. The CDR3, as DNA: TGTGCCAGCAGTTTATTGGGGGCAGGGGAGACCCAGTACTTC.

This clone has more than one count but fewer than ten. The genes are TRBV21-1 and TRBJ1-3. TRBV21-1 is shown as a pseudogene. The CDR3 has 15 residues. The CDR3 loop is CASREPNHSGNTIYF. The CDR3 region has the DNA TGTGCCAGCCGTGAACCCAACCACTCTGGAAACACCATATATTTT.

The CDR3: CASGPGLAGVEQYF. The CDR3 bases are TGTGCCAGCGGCCCGGGACTAGCGGGAGTCGAGCAGTACTTC. The rearrangement joins TRBV27 to TRBJ2-7; 14 bases align to TRBD2. The CDR3 totals 14 residues. V shed 8 bases and J 6 bases; nucleotides not matched to a gene: 6. CDR1 is MNHEY and CDR2 is SMNVEV in the germline V gene (reference sequence).

The genes are TRBV7-6 and TRBJ1-6; D is possibly TRBD1 (5 bases). Germline CDR1 and CDR2: SGHVS and FNYEAQ. V was cut by 5 bases and J by 5 bases, with 10 bases left in between. The CDR3 length is 14 residues. CDR3 protein: CASSTDSNNSPLHF. CDR3 DNA sequence: TGTGCCAGCAGCACCGACAGCAATAATTCACCCCTCCACTTT.

Notes on this clone: This CDR3 is also generated by other DNA sequences in the sample. This chain joins TRBV5-8 and TRBJ2-1; 7 bases map to TRBD2. V lost 8 bases and J lost 5; bases outside the gene matches: 16. The CDR3 sequence is 16 residues long. Per germline, CDR1 SGHTS and CDR2 YDEGEE. The CDR3 here is CASNSKRDRVNNEQFF. CDR3 DNA: TGTGCCAGTAACTCCAAGCGGGATAGGGTCAACAATGAGCAGTTCTTC.

There are a few counts of this clone. The chain couples TRBV6-5 to TRBJ2-7; 7 positions agree with TRBD2. V lost 4 bases, J lost 2 bases, and 2 bases stayed unmatched. Germline values: CDR1 MNHEY, CDR2 SVGAGI. CDR3 length equals 13 residues. The CDR3 coding sequence is TGTGCCAGCAGTTTTGGACTAGCCTACGAGCAGTACTTC. Its protein product is CASSFGLAYEQYF.

This clone has only a few counts. CDR3 nucleotide sequence: TGCGCCAGCAGCTTGGAAGGGAGCGGGAGGGCCACCTACGAGCAGTACTTC. Translated, it gives CASSLEGSGRATYEQYF. The chain recombines TRBV5-1 with TRBJ2-7, with 10 bases that match TRBD2. J was trimmed by 2 bases and V by 0 bases; bases with no gene match: 8. This CDR3 has 17 residues. Germline loops: CDR1 SGHRS, CDR2 YFSETQ.

This CDR3 reads CAISTTSEKNYEQYF. In DNA, the CDR3 is TGTGCCATCAGTACTACTAGCGAGAAAAACTACGAGCAGTACTTC. The chain has TRBV10-3 and TRBJ2-7; 7 positions match TRBD2. CDR3 length: 15 amino acids. Unmatched junction bases numbered 10, after V lost 5 bases and J lost 3 bases. Looked up from germline, CDR1 is ENHRY and CDR2 is SYGVKD.

The rearrangement joins TRBV2 to TRBJ2-7, with D maybe TRBD1 (6 bases). V was clipped by 7 bases and J by 1 base, with 17 bases between them. This CDR3 region has 15 residues. Germline V gene sequence: CDR1 SNHLY, CDR2 FYNNEI. CDR3 DNA sequence: TGTGCCAGCAATGATTCACCGGGACAATCCTACGAGCAGTACTTC. This gives the protein CASNDSPGQSYEQYF. Variable domain in full (rest from reference TRBV2 and TRBJ2-7): EPEVTQTPSHQVTQMGQEVILRCVPISNHLYFYWYRQILGQKVEFLVSFYNNEISEKSEIFDDQFSVERPDGSNFTLKIRSTKLEDSAMYFCASNDSPGQSYEQYFGPGTRLTVT.

This clone was seen more than once but under ten times. The V call is TRBV19, the J call TRBJ2-3, with 15 bases identical to TRBD2. This CDR3 is built from 19 residues. The ends lost 3 bases at V and 2 bases at J; junction bases unmatched: 9. Germline values: CDR1 LNHDA, CDR2 SQIVND (reference sequence). The CDR3 reads CASSMKFGLAGGFTDTQYF. The CDR3 DNA is TGTGCCAGTAGTATGAAGTTCGGACTAGCGGGGGGGTTCACAGATACGCAGTATTTT.

The J gene is TRBJ1-6, the V gene TRBV18; 11 bases map to TRBD1. The V gene end was trimmed by 3 bases and the J gene end by 8 bases; junction bases not matched to a gene: 0. CDR3 size: 14 residues. CDR1 is KGHSH and CDR2 is LQKENI in the germline V gene. CDR3 sequence reads: CASSPGQGDSPLHF. The CDR3 DNA follows: TGTGCCAGCTCACCGGGACAGGGGGATTCACCCCTCCACTTT.

This chain joins TRBV6-5 and TRBJ1-2; 8 nucleotides align to TRBD1. The CDR3 sequence is 12 residues long. CDR1 is MNHEY and CDR2 is SVGAGI in the germline V gene. Trimming at V came to 6 bases and at J to 8 bases, leaving 5 bases not matched to a gene. The CDR3 region has the DNA TGTGCCAGCAGGGGACAGGCAGAAGGCTACACCTTC. This codes for CASRGQAEGYTF.

The chain carries TRBV6-5 and TRBJ1-6; no clear D. V lost 0 bases, J lost 7 bases, and 10 bases lay in between. This CDR3 is 15 amino acids long. Per germline, CDR1 MNHEY and CDR2 SVGAGI. The CDR3 spells CASSYSAQTNSPLHF. In nucleotides, the CDR3 is TGTGCCAGCAGTTACTCCGCACAAACCAATTCACCCCTCCACTTT.

The table lists this clone with a few counts. The V gene is TRBV5-1, the J gene TRBJ2-2; D might be TRBD1 (5 bases). Germline assignment: CDR1 SGHRS and CDR2 YFSETQ. V was shortened by 5 bases and J by 2 bases, with 10 bases between the two germline ends. The CDR3 totals 14 residues. This CDR3 reads CASRGAGNTGELFF. Here the CDR3 DNA reads TGCGCCAGCAGAGGGGCCGGAAACACCGGGGAGCTGTTTTTT.

This clone was picked up a small number of times. The V gene is TRBV6-1, the J gene TRBJ2-5; 15 bases are a match to TRBD2. CDR3 length: 20 amino acids. V shed 1 base and J 0 bases; nucleotides not matched to a gene: 9. Germline values: CDR1 MNHNS, CDR2 SASEGT. The CDR3 loop is CASSEGPGTSGGPYQETQYF. For the CDR3, the DNA is TGTGCCAGCAGTGAAGGCCCCGGGACTAGCGGGGGGCCGTACCAAGAGACCCAGTACTTC.

This clone occurred a few times. J is TRBJ2-1 and V is TRBV13; D unclear. The germline V and J ends were trimmed by 3 bases and 2 bases, with 11 bases remaining between them. Germline V gene sequence: CDR1 PRHDT, CDR2 FYEKMQ (reference sequence). CDR3 length: 15 residues. CDR3 in DNA: TGTGCCAGCAGCTTTTTCAGTAGCCCCTACAATGAGCAGTTCTTC. The encoded protein is CASSFFSSPYNEQFF. Supplemented by reference TRBV13 and TRBJ2-1, the full variable domain reads AAGVIQSPRHLIKEKRETATLKCYPIPRHDTVYWYQQGPGQDPQFLISFYEKMQSDKGSIPDRFSAQQFSDYHSELNMSSLELGDSALYFCASSFFSSPYNEQFFGPGTRLTVL.

This clone has more than one count but fewer than ten. The chain carries TRBV6-1 and TRBJ1-2; unclear D gene. V lost 11 bases and J 4 bases, leaving 17 bases between the germline ends. Germline V gene lookup returns CDR1 MNHNS and CDR2 SASEGT. The CDR3 runs 13 residues. The CDR3 loop is CALEPYPFYGYTF. The CDR3 nucleotides are TGTGCCCTGGAACCGTATCCATTCTATGGCTACACCTTC.

V and J are TRBV6-5 and TRBJ1-6; 8 bases map to TRBD1. The junction had 9 bases not matched to a gene; V was cut back by 7 bases and J by 7 bases. CDR1 is MNHEY and CDR2 is SVGAGI in the germline V gene. The CDR3 is made up of 15 amino acids. For the CDR3, the DNA is TGTGCCAGCACCTATGACAGGGGAGGCAATTCACCCCTCCACTTT. Protein: CASTYDRGGNSPLHF.

As regards this clone: A read error may produce the germline difference seen at one junction end. DNA of the CDR3: TGTGTCAGCAGTTTATCGTGGGATTTTGTCTCCTACAATGAGCAGTTCTTC. Protein: CVSSLSWDFVSYNEQFF. The chain recombines TRBV27 with TRBJ2-1; D is unresolved. The CDR3 contains 17 residues. Germline-derived CDR1 and CDR2 are MNHEY and SMNVEV (reference sequence).

The chain joins TRBV7-9 to TRBJ2-1; TRBD1 aligns across 11 bases. The length of the CDR3 is 14 residues. With 4 bases clipped from V and 8 bases from J, the junction kept 4 bases outside the gene matches. The germline V gene encodes CDR1 SEHNR and CDR2 FQNEAQ (reference sequence). The CDR3 loop reads CASSSGQGADEQFF. The CDR3 nucleotides are TGTGCCAGCAGCTCCGGACAGGGGGCGGATGAGCAGTTCTTC.

This clone came up a few times. This chain uses TRBV28 with TRBJ2-3; no firm D call. With 3 bases removed from V and 2 bases from J, the gap between germline ends came to 12 bases. CDR3 length equals 15 residues. Per germline, CDR1 MDHEN and CDR2 SYDVKM. The CDR3 spells CASSLLARTTDTQYF. CDR3 nucleotides: TGTGCCAGCAGTTTGTTGGCAAGAACCACAGATACGCAGTATTTT.

The V call is TRBV7-9, the J call TRBJ1-5, with 7 bases identical to TRBD1. Germline-derived CDR1 and CDR2 are SEHNR and FQNEAQ (reference sequence). V trimming: 4 bases; J trimming: 2 bases; junction bases outside the gene matches: 2. This CDR3 contains 14 residues. The CDR3: CASSSGQGNQPQHF. CDR3 coding DNA: TGTGCCAGCAGCTCAGGACAGGGCAATCAGCCCCAGCATTTT.

This clone has just a few counts. The chain carries TRBV5-6 and TRBJ2-7, with 9 bases aligning to TRBD2. V shed 4 bases and J 3 bases; nucleotides not matched to a gene: 8. CDR1 and CDR2 (germline): SGHDT, YYEEEE. The CDR3 loop spans 15 amino acids. CDR3 region: CASSPLGRGGYEQYF. CDR3 bases: TGTGCCAGCAGCCCCCTGGGGCGGGGGGGCTACGAGCAGTACTTC. The full variable domain, its missing parts supplied by reference TRBV5-6 and TRBJ2-7, is DAGVTQSPTHLIKTRGQQVTLRCSPKSGHDTVSWYQQALGQGPQFIFQYYEEEERQRGNFPDRFSGHQFPNYSSELNVNALLLGDSALYLCASSPLGRGGYEQYFGPGTRLTVT.

The rearrangement links TRBV7-9 to TRBJ1-5; D ambiguous. The CDR3 sequence is 13 residues long. Germline CDR1 and CDR2: SEHNR and FQNEAQ (reference sequence). Trimming removed 1 base at V and 5 bases at J, with 6 bases between. The CDR3 loop reads CASSLGGDQPQHF. CDR3 sequence (DNA): TGTGCCAGCAGCTTAGGCGGGGATCAGCCCCAGCATTTT.

This clone was detected only a few times. The chain has TRBV7-9 and TRBJ2-5; TRBD1 aligns across 7 bases. The CDR3 contains 16 residues. V was pared by 4 bases and J by 2 bases, with 10 bases of the junction left unmatched. CDR1 is SEHNR, CDR2 FQNEAQ, per germline (reference sequence). Written as DNA, the CDR3 is TGTGCCAGCAGCTCCGGGACAGCTATCCTTCAAGAGACCCAGTACTTC. Amino acids: CASSSGTAILQETQYF.